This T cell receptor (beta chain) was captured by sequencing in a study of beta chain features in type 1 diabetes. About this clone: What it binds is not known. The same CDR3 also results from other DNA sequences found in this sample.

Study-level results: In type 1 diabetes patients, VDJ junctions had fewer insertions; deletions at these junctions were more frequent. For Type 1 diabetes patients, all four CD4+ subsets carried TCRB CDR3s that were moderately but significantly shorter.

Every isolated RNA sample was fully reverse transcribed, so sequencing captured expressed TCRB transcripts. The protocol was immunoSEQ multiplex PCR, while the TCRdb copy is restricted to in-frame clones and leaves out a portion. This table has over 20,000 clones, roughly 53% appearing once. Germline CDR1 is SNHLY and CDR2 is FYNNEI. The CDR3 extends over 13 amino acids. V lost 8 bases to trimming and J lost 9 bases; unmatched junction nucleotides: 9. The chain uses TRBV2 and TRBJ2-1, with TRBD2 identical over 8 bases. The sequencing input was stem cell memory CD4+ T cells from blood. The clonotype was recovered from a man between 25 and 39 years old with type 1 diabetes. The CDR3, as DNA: TGTGCCAGCGGCCGGGAGGGGCCGGGTGAGCAGTTCTTC. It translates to CASGREGPGEQFF.